The clone carrying this TCR beta chain was found a few times. What it binds is not known. This sample was taken from a study of molecular identifiers for immune sequencing clone quantification. Between the trimmed V and J ends, which lost 3 bases and 7 bases, there was a span of 12 bases. This CDR3 has 14 residues. The V gene's germline CDR1 is ENHRY and CDR2 SYGVKD. TCRdb re-analysed the PCR reads in MiXCR, keeping a single row per CDR3 protein. This table holds a few hundred thousand distinct CDR3 sequences, about 20% found once. Regarding the study as a whole: For highly expanded clones, sizes could be underestimated when identical TCR molecules share a barcode.

Naive CD8 libraries were made from about 20,000 to 1,000,000 sorted cells, and they used 10%, 30% or 50% RNA. The V gene is TRBV10-3, the J gene TRBJ2-2; D unclear. The sample consisted of naive CD8+ T cells from blood, with Jurkat cell RNA spiked in. Subset here: FACS-sorted CD8+CD4-CCR7+CD45RA+ naive T cells. The receptor's source is a human donor in good health. Some libraries in this study had Jurkat cell RNA spiked in. As DNA, the CDR3 is TGTGCCATCAGTGATTCTGGGGATGGCGGGGAGCTGTTTTTT. Residues: CAISDSGDGGELFF.